The 19 T cell receptor beta chains reported below all come from one sample, sequenced in a study of blood T cell repertoires in COVID-19. Produced via immunoSEQ multiplex PCR; TCRdb's table is partial and in-frame only. The sample contains about 190,000 clones, more than 70% of which appear only once. Sequences were obtained from peripheral blood. These TCRs come from a man aged 45 to 65 with active or convalescent COVID-19.

In nucleotides, the CDR3 is TGTGCCAGCAGCTGGACTAGCGCAAATGAGCAGTTCTTC. Amino acids: CASSWTSANEQFF. This chain connects TRBV27 to TRBJ2-1, with TRBD2 matching 9 bases. In germline, CDR1 is MNHEY, CDR2 SMNVEV (reference sequence). V shed 6 bases and J 7 bases; nucleotides not matched to a gene: 4. The CDR3 is 13 residues long.

The chain employs TRBV29-1 and TRBJ2-7; D may be TRBD1 (6 bases). CDR3 length: 13 amino acids. Deletions cut 6 bases from V and 0 bases from J, with 12 bases between. From germline, CDR1 is SQVTM and CDR2 ANQGSEA. The CDR3 region is CSVRQDLSYEQYF. The CDR3 DNA is TGCAGCGTCCGACAGGACCTCTCCTACGAGCAGTACTTC.

This chain links TRBV6-5 with TRBJ1-5; 8 nucleotides match TRBD1. This CDR3 has 14 amino acids. CDR1 is MNHEY, CDR2 SVGAGI, per germline. Trimming took 5 bases from V and 6 from J; bases not matched to a gene: 6. The CDR3 DNA sequence: TGTGCCAGCAGTCGCTCGGACAGGGCTCAGCCCCAGCATTTT. The encoded protein is CASSRSDRAQPQHF.

The V and J genes are TRBV24-1 and TRBJ1-5, with no clear D. CDR1 is KGHDR, CDR2 SFDVKD, per germline. This CDR3 spans 14 amino acids. Trimming took off 6 bases at V and 4 bases at J, with 12 bases between the two ends. This CDR3 is CATSSHPQNQPQHF. DNA of the CDR3: TGTGCCACCAGTAGTCATCCTCAGAATCAGCCCCAGCATTTT.

This chain joins TRBV3-1 (or the pseudogene TRBV3-2) and TRBJ2-1; 9 nucleotides line up with TRBD2. The germline V gene encodes CDR1 LGHDT and CDR2 YNNKEL (reference sequence). This CDR3 has 18 amino acids. The V gene end was trimmed by 1 base and the J gene end by 2 bases; junction bases not matched to a gene: 9. The CDR3 loop reads CASSQGLKREAPYNEQFF. The CDR3 nucleotides are TGTGCCAGCAGCCAAGGCTTAAAGCGGGAGGCCCCCTACAATGAGCAGTTCTTC.

The chain carries TRBV7-2 and TRBJ2-7; weak D call: TRBD2 (6 bases). Germline loops: CDR1 SGHTA, CDR2 FQGNSA. The CDR3 is made up of 13 amino acids. V shed 5 bases and J shed 4 bases, with 12 bases lying between them. The CDR3 protein is CASSKTSFYEQYF. The CDR3 bases are TGTGCCAGCAGCAAGACTAGTTTTTACGAGCAGTACTTC.

This chain connects TRBV2 to TRBJ2-7; 11 nucleotides align to TRBD2. With 5 bases clipped from V and 2 bases from J, the junction kept 11 bases outside the gene matches. CDR1 is SNHLY and CDR2 is FYNNEI in the germline V gene. This CDR3 has 17 amino acids. In DNA, the CDR3 is TGTGCCAGCAGTTTCTCCGGACTAGCGGGCGAAGCCTACGAGCAGTACTTC. It specifies CASSFSGLAGEAYEQYF. Complete variable domain (other parts from reference TRBV2 and TRBJ2-7): EPEVTQTPSHQVTQMGQEVILRCVPISNHLYFYWYRQILGQKVEFLVSFYNNEISEKSEIFDDQFSVERPDGSNFTLKIRSTKLEDSAMYFCASSFSGLAGEAYEQYFGPGTRLTVT.

The chain carries TRBV6-6 and TRBJ2-7, with TRBD1 matching 10 bases. This CDR3 has 19 residues. V was pared by 5 bases and J by 4 bases, with 20 bases of the junction left unmatched. Per the germline V gene, CDR1 is MNHNY and CDR2 is SVGAGI (reference sequence). The CDR3 protein is CASSRGTRQGAPIRYEQYF. CDR3 DNA: TGTGCCAGCAGTCGTGGTACGAGACAGGGGGCTCCAATACGATACGAGCAGTACTTC.

The sample holds one count of this clone. The chain recombines TRBV27 with TRBJ2-1, with D perhaps matching TRBD2 (6 bases). Trimming removed 5 bases from V and 3 bases from J, with 8 bases in between. The CDR3 contains 13 residues. Germline V gene lookup returns CDR1 MNHEY and CDR2 SMNVEV (reference sequence). The CDR3 here is CASSMGLYNEQFF. CDR3 nucleotides: TGTGCCAGCAGTATGGGACTCTACAATGAGCAGTTCTTC.

CDR3 DNA sequence: TGTGCCAGCAGTCCCGGCAGCGGGGATGAAAAACTGTTTTTT. Amino acid sequence: CASSPGSGDEKLFF. The J gene is TRBJ1-4, the V gene TRBV6-5; D call uncertain. CDR1 is MNHEY, CDR2 SVGAGI, per germline. The CDR3 is made up of 14 amino acids. V gave up 5 bases and J gave up 6 bases, with 13 bases separating them.

The V gene is TRBV14, the J gene TRBJ1-2; TRBD1 agrees at 8 bases. V lost 0 bases to trimming and J lost 5 bases; unmatched junction nucleotides: 8. Germline CDR1 is SGHDN and CDR2 is FVKESK. The CDR3 contains 16 residues. CDR3 residues: CASSQDFNRGEYGYTF. CDR3 coding DNA: TGTGCCAGCAGCCAAGATTTTAACAGGGGGGAATATGGCTACACCTTC.

The rearrangement joins TRBV27 to TRBJ2-3; TRBD1 matches 9 bases. V shed 1 base, J shed 6 bases, and the junction held 2 bases outside the gene matches. The CDR3 covers 14 residues. The germline V gene encodes CDR1 MNHEY and CDR2 SMNVEV (reference sequence). The CDR3 reads CASSLLGTGDTQYF. The CDR3 DNA sequence: TGTGCCAGCAGTTTATTAGGGACAGGGGATACGCAGTATTTT.

The chain couples TRBV9 to TRBJ1-1; D remains ambiguous. Germline V CDR1 and CDR2: SGDLS, YYNGEE. V was trimmed by 1 base and J by 0 bases, leaving 10 bases between them. CDR3 length: 15 residues. CDR3 sequence (DNA): TGTGCCAGCAGCGTATCCTATCGATTGAACACTGAAGCTTTCTTT. Translated, it gives CASSVSYRLNTEAFF.

This chain joins TRBV9 and TRBJ2-3; maybe TRBD2 (5 bases). The germline V gene has CDR1 SGDLS and CDR2 YYNGEE. The CDR3 covers 16 residues. V was shortened by 1 base and J by 2 bases, with 14 bases between the two germline ends. The DNA for the CDR3 is TGTGCCAGCAGCGTATATGGAGGTCTCAACACAGATACGCAGTATTTT. Translating gives CASSVYGGLNTDTQYF.

The V and J genes are TRBV19 and TRBJ2-4, with D hard to call. The germline V gene has CDR1 LNHDA and CDR2 SQIVND (reference sequence). Between the trimmed V and J ends, which lost 0 bases and 0 bases, there was a span of 15 bases. The CDR3 spans 18 residues. In DNA, the CDR3 is TGTGCCAGTAGTATAGAGTACAACAGCCGTCTAGCCAAAAACATTCAGTACTTC. Encoded protein: CASSIEYNSRLAKNIQYF.

This clone was seen a single time. The chain joins TRBV11-2 to TRBJ2-1; D is uncertain. Per germline, CDR1 SGHAT and CDR2 FQNNGV. This CDR3 region has 16 residues. V lost 0 bases and J 3 bases, leaving 12 bases between the germline ends. In DNA, the CDR3 is TGTGCCAGCAGCTTAGATCTGAGCATTGGCTACAATGAGCAGTTCTTC. Protein: CASSLDLSIGYNEQFF.

V gene TRBV7-8 combines with J gene TRBJ2-7; 11 bases map to TRBD1. The J segment lost 1 base and the V segment lost 5 bases, leaving 10 bases of the junction unmatched. This CDR3 contains 17 residues. Germline V CDR1 and CDR2: SGHVS, FQNEAQ. The CDR3 loop is CASSPSPGQGASYEQYF. The CDR3, as DNA: TGTGCCAGCAGCCCTAGCCCAGGACAGGGGGCTTCCTACGAGCAGTACTTC.

This chain joins TRBV3-1 (or the pseudogene TRBV3-2) and TRBJ1-1; D call uncertain. Germline CDR1 LGHDT, CDR2 YNNKEL (reference sequence). V was pared by 4 bases and J by 6 bases, with 12 bases between. The CDR3 runs 13 residues. CDR3 coding DNA: TGTGCCAGCAGCCCATCCTCAAGCGCTGAAGCTTTCTTT. Translation: CASSPSSSAEAFF.

The table lists this clone with a few counts. The gene calls are TRBV7-2 and TRBJ2-7; D perhaps matches TRBD1 (6 bases). The V end lost 2 bases, the J end lost 5 bases, and 13 bases lay between the germline ends. Germline CDR1 and CDR2: SGHTA and FQGNSA. This CDR3 has 14 amino acids. CDR3 bases: TGTGCCAGCAGCTTACTACAGGGAGCCCACGAGCAGTACTTC. Translating gives CASSLLQGAHEQYF.